These 25 T cell receptor beta chains share one sample of origin, sequenced in a study of T-cell reconstitution after alpha-beta-depleted transplantation in children. Unique molecular identifiers were built into the TCRbeta library. Via MiXCR, TCRdb re-called the PCR reads, giving one row per CDR3 protein. The data show about 420,000 distinct CDR3 sequences, around 15% seen once. The sample was PBMCs, mostly from graft donor cells, taken 360 days after TCRalphabeta/CD19-depleted stem cell transplant. The receptors stem from a boy in the first two years of life who had a stem cell transplant for Wiskott-Aldrich syndrome, so the T cells may come from the graft donor.

V is TRBV21-1 and J is TRBJ2-7. TRBV21-1 counts as a pseudogene. The CDR3 loop spans 10 amino acids. The CDR3 DNA follows: TGTGCCAGCAGCAAAGTTGAGCAGTACTTC. Translated: CASSKVEQYF.

V gene TRBV4-3 combines with J gene TRBJ2-4; a possible D gene is TRBD2 (5 bases). The V end was cut by 0 bases, the J end by 3 bases, with 12 bases between. The CDR3 has 16 amino acids. Germline V gives CDR1 LGHNA, CDR2 YSLEER. The CDR3 loop is CASSQERAVIKNIQYF. Written as DNA, the CDR3 is TGCGCCAGCAGCCAAGAACGAGCGGTGATCAAAAACATTCAGTACTTC.

This clonotype came up a few times. The V call is TRBV4-2, the J call TRBJ2-5, with D perhaps matching TRBD1 or TRBD2 (5 bases each). Germline lookup yields CDR1 LGHNA and CDR2 YNFKEQ. CDR3 length equals 17 residues. Deletions cut 1 base from V and 0 bases from J, with 15 bases between. CDR3 DNA: TGTGCCAGCAGCCAAGTCAGGGCGCGGGCTTACCAAGAGACCCAGTACTTC. This sequence encodes CASSQVRARAYQETQYF.

The chain combines TRBV20-1 with TRBJ1-1; a weak D match, TRBD1 (6 bases). The germline V gene has CDR1 DFQATT and CDR2 SNEGSKA (reference sequence). The CDR3 runs to 15 residues. V was shortened by 1 base and J by 2 bases, with 14 bases between the two germline ends. CDR3 residues: CSARGRTAVNTEAFF. CDR3 coding DNA: TGCAGTGCTAGAGGCCGGACAGCGGTTAACACTGAAGCTTTCTTT.

This clonotype was observed a handful of times. V gene TRBV5-4 combines with J gene TRBJ2-5, with a tentative D call TRBD1 (6 bases). The V and J ends lost 1 base and 5 bases respectively, with 15 bases between them. The CDR3 sequence is 15 residues long. Germline V gives CDR1 SGHNT, CDR2 YYREEE (reference sequence). In DNA form, the CDR3 reads TGTGCCAGCAGCTTGAGGCAGGGGCTGGGGGAGACCCAGTACTTC. It yields the protein CASSLRQGLGETQYF.

DNA for the CDR3: TGCAGTGCGAGCGGGGACAGCTCCTACAATGAGCAGTTCTTC. It encodes CSASGDSSYNEQFF. V and J are TRBV20-1 and TRBJ2-1; D is tentatively TRBD1 or TRBD2 (7 bases each). CDR1 is DFQATT, CDR2 SNEGSKA, per germline (reference sequence). The germline V and J ends were trimmed by 6 bases and 0 bases, with 12 bases remaining between them. The CDR3 is 14 residues long.

This clonotype was picked up a small number of times. The chain has TRBV28 and TRBJ2-1; 8 bases are shared with TRBD2. CDR3 length equals 13 residues. Germline CDR1 is MDHEN and CDR2 is SYDVKM. With V trimmed by 2 bases and J by 10 bases, 4 bases remained unmatched. CDR3 coding DNA: TGTGCCAGCAGTTTACCGGGGGGGCCCGAGCAGTTCTTC. Translation gives CASSLPGGPEQFF.

The chain couples TRBV29-1 to TRBJ2-1; D gene unclear. With 4 bases removed from V and 7 bases from J, the gap between germline ends came to 8 bases. The CDR3 is 11 residues long. CDR1 is SQVTM and CDR2 is ANQGSEA in the germline V gene. The CDR3, as DNA: TGCAGCGTTGTTGGTCTTAATGAGCAGTTCTTC. Its translation is CSVVGLNEQFF.

A few counts support this clonotype. The CDR3 coding sequence is TGTGCCAGCAGTTTAATCCGGGGATATAGCAATCAGCCCCAGCATTTT. This translates into CASSLIRGYSNQPQHF. This chain joins TRBV28 and TRBJ1-5; no firm D call. Germline V CDR1 and CDR2: MDHEN, SYDVKM. Trimming took 2 bases from V and 0 from J, leaving 11 bases between them. This CDR3 comprises 16 residues.

The V gene is TRBV19, the J gene TRBJ2-1, with 14 nucleotides matching TRBD2. CDR1 LNHDA and CDR2 SQIVND come from the germline V gene (reference sequence). The CDR3 is made up of 15 amino acids. DNA for the CDR3: TGTGCTTCGACTAGCGGGAGGGCTGCATACAATGAGCAGTTCTTC. It encodes CASTSGRAAYNEQFF.

This clonotype was counted ten times or more. The junction departs from germline at one end; a sequencing error may be responsible. This CDR3 is CASSLARGTGELFF. The CDR3 nucleotides are TGTGCCAGCAGCTTAGCCAGGGGAACCGGGGAGCTGTTTTTT. The V gene is TRBV5-1, the J gene TRBJ2-2; D may be TRBD1 (6 bases). The germline V gene has CDR1 SGHRS and CDR2 YFSETQ. The CDR3 contains 14 residues.

This rearrangement joins TRBV18 to TRBJ2-7; D unresolved. The CDR3 loop spans 12 amino acids. Germline lookup yields CDR1 KGHSH and CDR2 LQKENI. V was trimmed by 3 bases and J by 6 bases, leaving 9 bases between them. The CDR3 spells CASSPFHREQYF. In DNA, the CDR3 is TGTGCCAGCTCACCTTTCCACCGCGAGCAGTACTTC.

This clonotype appeared a single time. V and J are TRBV29-1 and TRBJ2-3; TRBD2 matches 8 bases. Germline V gives CDR1 SQVTM, CDR2 ANQGSEA. This CDR3 is 14 amino acids long. Trimming cost V 3 bases and J 5 bases; bases outside gene matches: 7. The CDR3 region has the DNA TGCAGCGTTGAGCGGGGGGCCGGGAGAGATACGCAGTATTTT. It yields the protein CSVERGAGRDTQYF.

This rearrangement joins TRBV6-5 to TRBJ2-7, with D tentatively TRBD2 (5 bases). Per germline, CDR1 MNHEY and CDR2 SVGAGI. The germline V and J ends were trimmed by 0 bases and 1 base, with 13 bases remaining between them. CDR3 length: 16 amino acids. The DNA for the CDR3 is TGTGCCAGCAGTTACTCCTTCGGGGAGAGGTCCTACGAGCAGTACTTC. It translates to CASSYSFGERSYEQYF.

The J gene is TRBJ1-2, the V gene TRBV19; no clear D. V gave up 3 bases and J gave up 5 bases, with 10 bases separating them. The germline V gene encodes CDR1 LNHDA and CDR2 SQIVND (reference sequence). The CDR3 length is 13 residues. CDR3 in amino acids: CASSIMAYYGYTF. The CDR3 nucleotides are TGTGCCAGTAGTATCATGGCTTATTATGGCTACACCTTC.

The chain has TRBV29-1 and TRBJ1-1; no clear D gene. The CDR3 is made up of 11 amino acids. The germline V gene encodes CDR1 SQVTM and CDR2 ANQGSEA. The V and J ends lost 5 bases and 3 bases respectively, with 7 bases between them. CDR3 nucleotide sequence: TGCAGCGTTCGCTGGGACACTGAAGCTTTCTTT. Protein sequence: CSVRWDTEAFF. The complete variable domain, with remaining parts taken from reference TRBV29-1 and TRBJ1-1, reads SAVISQKPSRDICQRGTSLTIQCQVDSQVTMMFWYRQQPGQSLTLIATANQGSEATYESGFVIDKFPISRPNLTFSTLTVSNMSPEDSSIYLCSVRWDTEAFFGQGTRLTVV.

This clonotype appeared many times. The V call is TRBV29-1, the J call TRBJ2-1, with TRBD1 as a possible D gene (5 bases). Germline V CDR1 and CDR2: SQVTM, ANQGSEA. Trimming shortened V by 3 bases and J by 7 bases, and 10 bases separated the two germline ends. CDR3 length: 12 residues. Written as DNA, the CDR3 is TGCAGCGTTGAGGGCAGGGAAAATGAGCAGTTCTTC. Protein sequence: CSVEGRENEQFF.

V and J are TRBV5-1 and TRBJ2-5; no definite D call. This CDR3 is 12 amino acids long. CDR1 and CDR2 from the germline V gene are SGHRS and YFSETQ. V was pared by 2 bases and J by 2 bases, with 4 bases between. CDR3 loop: CASSFKQETQYF. CDR3 bases: TGCGCCAGCAGCTTCAAGCAAGAGACCCAGTACTTC.

This clonotype was observed a handful of times. The rearrangement uses TRBV20-1 and TRBJ2-7; the match to TRBD1 covers 7 bases. Germline-derived CDR1 and CDR2 are DFQATT and SNEGSKA (reference sequence). The CDR3 runs to 14 residues. The V and J ends lost 5 bases and 0 bases, in that order; junction bases with no gene match: 7. CDR3 region: CSARPGQSSYEQYF. In DNA, the CDR3 is TGCAGTGCTCGGCCGGGACAGAGCTCCTACGAGCAGTACTTC.

In its sample, this clonotype was seen many times. This chain uses TRBV6-5 with TRBJ2-3, with D perhaps matching TRBD1 (6 bases). Trimming pared 4 bases from V and 3 bases from J, leaving 14 bases between. The germline V gene has CDR1 MNHEY and CDR2 SVGAGI. This CDR3 spans 15 amino acids. The DNA of the CDR3 is TGTGCCAGCAGTTCCGCGGGCAGGGGAACAGATACGCAGTATTTT. It translates to CASSSAGRGTDTQYF.

The chain links TRBV7-8 to TRBJ2-3, with 7 bases aligning to TRBD2. This CDR3 is built from 15 residues. Germline V lookup: CDR1 SGHVS, CDR2 FQNEAQ. V shed 1 base and J 2 bases; nucleotides not matched to a gene: 3. This CDR3 reads CASSLDRDYTDTQYF. The CDR3 region has the DNA TGTGCCAGCAGCTTAGACCGGGACTACACAGATACGCAGTATTTT.

This clonotype was seen ten or more times. V is TRBV5-1 and J is TRBJ2-1; tentative D call: TRBD2 (5 bases). Trimming left V 0 bases short and J 2 bases short, with 6 bases between. Germline loops: CDR1 SGHRS, CDR2 YFSETQ. The CDR3 spans 14 residues. This chain's CDR3 is CASSLGGPYNEQFF. DNA for the CDR3: TGCGCCAGCAGCTTGGGCGGGCCCTACAATGAGCAGTTCTTC. The whole variable domain, remainder taken from reference TRBV5-1 and TRBJ2-1, is KAGVTQTPRYLIKTRGQQVTLSCSPISGHRSVSWYQQTPGQGLQFLFEYFSETQRNKGNFPGRFSGRQFSNSRSEMNVSTLELGDSALYLCASSLGGPYNEQFFGPGTRLTVL.

This sequence joins TRBV24-1 and TRBJ2-2, with TRBD1 as a possible D gene (7 bases). CDR1 and CDR2 from the germline V gene are KGHDR and SFDVKD. The CDR3 is 18 residues long. Trimming pared 4 bases from V and 5 bases from J, leaving 22 bases between. CDR3 nucleotides: TGTGCCACCAGTGAATCCCAGGGGGGCAGGTATAGGACCGGGGAGCTGTTTTTT. It is translated as CATSESQGGRYRTGELFF.

The chain carries TRBV3-1 and TRBJ2-5; D is ambiguous. Germline V lookup: CDR1 LGHDT, CDR2 YNNKEL (reference sequence). Trimming cost V 4 bases and J 5 bases, with 14 bases left between them. This CDR3 comprises 14 residues. The CDR3 coding sequence is TGTGCCAGCAGCCCACTGGGGTCCCGGGAGACCCAGTACTTC. Translated, it gives CASSPLGSRETQYF.

The sample holds a few counts of this clonotype. The rearrangement links TRBV12-3 or TRBV12-4 to TRBJ2-7; D assignment may be TRBD1 or TRBD2 (5 bases each). Between the trimmed V and J ends, which lost 5 bases and 3 bases, there was a span of 14 bases. The CDR3 loop spans 14 amino acids. CDR3 sequence: CASSSTGTYYEQYF. CDR3 in DNA: TGTGCCAGCAGTAGCACCGGGACCTACTACGAGCAGTACTTC.